This TCR beta chain was identified during a study of metastatic and nonmetastatic thyroid tumors. Study-level information: Peripheral blood and tumor or nodule samples from malignant and benign thyroid patients were compared.

How the authors handled the data: The study built a papillary thyroid cancer distant-metastasis classifier from CDR3 differences across clinicopathological groups. TCRdb re-clonotyped the PCR reads through MiXCR. The V and J calls were determined by TCRdb, not by the authors. This table holds some 15,000 clones, around 3.6% found once. All patients reached thyroid surgery having received no treatment beforehand. The CDR3 runs 15 residues. From germline, CDR1 is KGHDR and CDR2 SFDVKD. With V trimmed by 9 bases and J by 8 bases, 11 bases remained unmatched. This clone was observed a few times. The source material was tumor tissue. This TCR was sampled from a female donor with papillary thyroid cancer or a benign thyroid nodule (not recorded which). Some clones in this sample may be carry-over from other donors' samples. This chain connects TRBV24-1 to TRBJ2-2; 10 bases fit TRBD2. CDR3 region: CATGGAGGPSGELFF. CDR3 in DNA: TGTGCCACCGGAGGAGCGGGAGGGCCTTCGGGGGAGCTGTTTTTT.